Given below is one T cell receptor beta chain in context. This clonotype was counted a few times. This receptor's antigen is unknown. No clone much larger than this one lies a single base away; base qualities are absent. The data were obtained in a study of T-cell memory formation after mild COVID-19 (TCRdb year 2021). Describing the broader study: TCR sequence clusters from the two donors were found to be largely donor specific. In two donors, T-cell clones that expanded and contracted after mild COVID-19 were tracked by sequencing TCRalpha and TCRbeta repertoires over time. Two young, previously healthy adult volunteers, one female and one male, were included in the cohort. Broader findings and caveats from the paper: Clones that contracted from day 15 to 85 showed balanced CD4/CD8 phenotypes, whereas a second wave of clones that expanded from day 15 to 37 leaned towards CD4+. The study included only a couple of mild cases, and larger cohorts that include severe cases with pre-infection samples were judged to be necessary. SARS-CoV-2 specificity of the second-wave clones peaking on day 37 was not confirmed. Contracting CD4+ clones turned up mainly in the CM and EM memory subsets, whereas EMRA was where CD8+ clones were enriched. Some responding clones were detected in pre-infection memory, suggesting pre-existing cross-reactive memory T cells joined the SARS-CoV-2 response.

Based on the germline V gene, the CDR1 and CDR2 sequences are KGHSH and LQKENI. The CDR3 measures 13 amino acids from cysteine to phenylalanine. Only CDR3 DNA remains: 39 bases, in frame from the first base. Between the V and J ends, shortened by 3 bases and 6 bases respectively, the junction contains 11 bases. Sequenced using an Illumina NovaSeq 6000. Using 5'RACE with constant-segment primers, TCRalpha and TCRbeta cDNA libraries were constructed, with sample barcodes and unique molecular identifiers added in the process. RNA was extracted from every sample with Trizol reagent. Amplification of the libraries took two PCR steps, and the second step added a second sample barcode plus Illumina TruSeq adapters. Sequencing of the libraries was done on an Illumina NovaSeq, producing 2 x 150 bp paired-end reads. The authors processed their data as follows. The reads were demultiplexed and collapsed into UMI-guided consensus sequences using migec v1.2.7. Using mixcr v2.1.11, UMI consensuses were aligned to TRA and TRB V and J templates and then assembled into clonotypes. A clonotype was counted as expanded or contracted only when both edgeR and NoisET called the clonotype significant, with the noise models trained on biological replicates. For edgeR calls, the cutoffs were a false discovery rate-adjusted p below 0.01 and a log2 fold-change threshold of 1. As an exploratory analysis of dynamics, PCA with hierarchical clustering was applied to max-normalized trajectories of the 1000 most abundant clonotypes. Separately sequenced CD4+ and CD8+ repertoires were used to assign a CD4 or CD8 phenotype to each responding clone. Using fastp trimming at Q25 and MiXCR clonotype assembly, TCRdb reanalyzed the public sequencing data and kept in-frame beta chains. Every entry covers one CDR3 protein and lists the most common genes and DNA from its rows. The authors' filters were not applied to this entry. Within this sample are approximately 410,000 distinct CDR3 sequences, with 20% to 25% of them counted one time only. Over 10% of the sample belongs to the ten largest clones.

Ficoll-Paque density gradient centrifugation was the method used to isolate PBMCs. The receptor chain draws on TRBV18 and TRBJ1-1; a weak D assignment points to TRBD1 (5 bases agree). The sequenced material came from PBMCs or a T cell subset sorted from them (not recorded which). The origin of this receptor is an adult woman who had mild COVID-19 (a few samples of this study predate the infection). The sample titles of this study are shuffled in the database, so cell type and time point are left out; the donor was told from shared clones. CDR3 reads: CASSPLGAAEAFF. The DNA sequence is given as TGTGCCAGCTCACCGTTAGGGGCGGCTGAAGCTTTCTTT.